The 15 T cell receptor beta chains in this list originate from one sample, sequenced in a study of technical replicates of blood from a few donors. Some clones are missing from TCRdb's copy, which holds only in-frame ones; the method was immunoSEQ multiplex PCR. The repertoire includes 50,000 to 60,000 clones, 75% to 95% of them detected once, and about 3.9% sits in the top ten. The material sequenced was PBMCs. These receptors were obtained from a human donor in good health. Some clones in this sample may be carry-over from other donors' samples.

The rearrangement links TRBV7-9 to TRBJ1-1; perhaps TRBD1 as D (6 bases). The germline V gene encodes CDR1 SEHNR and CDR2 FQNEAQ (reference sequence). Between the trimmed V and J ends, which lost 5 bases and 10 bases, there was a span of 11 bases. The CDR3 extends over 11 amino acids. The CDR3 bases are TGTGCCAGCAGCCCGGGACACGGAGCTTTCTTT. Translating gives CASSPGHGAFF. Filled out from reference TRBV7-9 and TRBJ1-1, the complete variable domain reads DTGVSQNPRHKITKRGQNVTFRCDPISEHNRLYWYRQTLGQGPEFLTYFQNEAQLEKSRLLSDRFSAERPKGSFSTLEIQRTEQGDSAMYLCASSPGHGAFFGQGTRLTVV.

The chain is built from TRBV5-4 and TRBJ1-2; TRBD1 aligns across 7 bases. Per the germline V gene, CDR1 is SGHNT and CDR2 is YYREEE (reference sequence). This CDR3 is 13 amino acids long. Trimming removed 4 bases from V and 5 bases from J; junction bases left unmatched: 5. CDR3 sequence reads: CASSPGTVYGYTF. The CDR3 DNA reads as TGTGCCAGCAGCCCAGGGACAGTTTATGGCTACACCTTC.

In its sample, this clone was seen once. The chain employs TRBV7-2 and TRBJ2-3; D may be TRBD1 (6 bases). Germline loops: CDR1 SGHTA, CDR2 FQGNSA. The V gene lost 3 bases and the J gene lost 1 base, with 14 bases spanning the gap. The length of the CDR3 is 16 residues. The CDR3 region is CASSFGTPWGTDTQYF. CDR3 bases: TGTGCCAGCAGCTTCGGGACACCGTGGGGCACAGATACGCAGTATTTT.

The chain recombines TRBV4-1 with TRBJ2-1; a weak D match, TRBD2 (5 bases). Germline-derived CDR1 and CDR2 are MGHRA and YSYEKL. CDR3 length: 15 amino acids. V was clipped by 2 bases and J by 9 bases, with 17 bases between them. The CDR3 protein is CASSQPRGLVVEQFF. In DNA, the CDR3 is TGCGCCAGCAGCCAACCACGCGGGCTAGTCGTTGAGCAGTTCTTC.

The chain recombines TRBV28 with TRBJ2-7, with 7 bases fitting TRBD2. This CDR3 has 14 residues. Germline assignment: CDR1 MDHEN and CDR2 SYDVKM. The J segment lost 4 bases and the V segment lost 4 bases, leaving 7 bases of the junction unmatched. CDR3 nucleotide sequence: TGTGCCAGCAGTTACCCTAGCGGCACGTACGAGCAGTACTTC. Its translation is CASSYPSGTYEQYF.

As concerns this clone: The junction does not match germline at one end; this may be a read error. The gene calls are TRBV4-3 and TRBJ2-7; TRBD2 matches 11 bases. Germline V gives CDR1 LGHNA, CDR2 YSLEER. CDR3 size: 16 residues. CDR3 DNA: TGCGCCAGCAGCCAAGATAGCGGGAGGGCCTCCGACGAGCAGTACTTC. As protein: CASSQDSGRASDEQYF.

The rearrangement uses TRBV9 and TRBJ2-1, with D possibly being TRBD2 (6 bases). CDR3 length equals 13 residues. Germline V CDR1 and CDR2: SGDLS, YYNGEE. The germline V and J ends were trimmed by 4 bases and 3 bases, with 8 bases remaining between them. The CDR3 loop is CASSSDYYNEQFF. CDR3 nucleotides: TGTGCCAGCAGCTCGGACTACTACAATGAGCAGTTCTTC.

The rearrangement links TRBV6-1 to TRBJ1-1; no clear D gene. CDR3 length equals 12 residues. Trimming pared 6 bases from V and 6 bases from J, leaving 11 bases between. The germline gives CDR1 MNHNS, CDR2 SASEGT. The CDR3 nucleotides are TGTGCCAGCAGGGGAGATTGGGCTGAAGCTTTCTTT. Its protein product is CASRGDWAEAFF.

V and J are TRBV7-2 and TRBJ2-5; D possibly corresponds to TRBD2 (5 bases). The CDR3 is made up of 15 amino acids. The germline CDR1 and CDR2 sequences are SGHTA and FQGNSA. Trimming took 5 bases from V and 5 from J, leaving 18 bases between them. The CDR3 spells CASSLGLKERETQYF. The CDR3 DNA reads TGTGCCAGCAGCCTAGGACTGAAGGAGAGGGAGACCCAGTACTTC.

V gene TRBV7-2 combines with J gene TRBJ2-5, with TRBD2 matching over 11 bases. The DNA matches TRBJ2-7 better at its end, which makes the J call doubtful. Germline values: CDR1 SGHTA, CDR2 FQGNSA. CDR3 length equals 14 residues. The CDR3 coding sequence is TGTGCCAGCAGCTTTAGCGGGGGGGTCAACGAGCAGTACTTC. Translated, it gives CASSFSGGVNEQYF.

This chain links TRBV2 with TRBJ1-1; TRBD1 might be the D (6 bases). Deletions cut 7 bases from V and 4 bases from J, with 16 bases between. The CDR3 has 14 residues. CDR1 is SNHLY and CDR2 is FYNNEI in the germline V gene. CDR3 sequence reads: CASNREGGSTEAFF. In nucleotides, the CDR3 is TGTGCCAGCAACAGGGAGGGGGGAAGCACTGAAGCTTTCTTT.

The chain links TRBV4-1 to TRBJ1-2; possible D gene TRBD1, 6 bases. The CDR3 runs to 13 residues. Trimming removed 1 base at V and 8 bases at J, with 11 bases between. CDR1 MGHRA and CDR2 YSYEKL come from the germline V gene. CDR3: CASSQAGAGGYTF. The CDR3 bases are TGCGCCAGCAGCCAAGCAGGGGCCGGCGGCTACACCTTC.

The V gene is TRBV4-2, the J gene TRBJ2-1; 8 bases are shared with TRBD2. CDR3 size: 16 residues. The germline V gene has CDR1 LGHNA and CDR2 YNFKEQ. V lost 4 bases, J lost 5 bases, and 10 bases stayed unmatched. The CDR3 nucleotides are TGTGCCAGCAGCCGAGATAGCGGGGCTCATGACAATGAGCAGTTCTTC. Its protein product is CASSRDSGAHDNEQFF.

CDR3 coding DNA: TGTGCCATCAGTGAGTCGAAAAGCCCGACACAAGAGACCCAGTACTTC. It codes for CAISESKSPTQETQYF. This chain connects TRBV10-3 to TRBJ2-5; D uncertain. V shed 0 bases and J shed 2 bases, with 13 bases lying between them. The CDR3 length is 16 residues. Germline-derived CDR1 and CDR2 are ENHRY and SYGVKD.

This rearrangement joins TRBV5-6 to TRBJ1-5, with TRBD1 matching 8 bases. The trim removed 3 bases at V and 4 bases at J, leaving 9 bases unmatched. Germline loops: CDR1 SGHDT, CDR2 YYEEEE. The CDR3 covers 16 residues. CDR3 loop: CASSYGQGGGNQPQHF. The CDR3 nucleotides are TGTGCCAGCAGCTACGGACAGGGTGGAGGAAATCAGCCCCAGCATTTT.